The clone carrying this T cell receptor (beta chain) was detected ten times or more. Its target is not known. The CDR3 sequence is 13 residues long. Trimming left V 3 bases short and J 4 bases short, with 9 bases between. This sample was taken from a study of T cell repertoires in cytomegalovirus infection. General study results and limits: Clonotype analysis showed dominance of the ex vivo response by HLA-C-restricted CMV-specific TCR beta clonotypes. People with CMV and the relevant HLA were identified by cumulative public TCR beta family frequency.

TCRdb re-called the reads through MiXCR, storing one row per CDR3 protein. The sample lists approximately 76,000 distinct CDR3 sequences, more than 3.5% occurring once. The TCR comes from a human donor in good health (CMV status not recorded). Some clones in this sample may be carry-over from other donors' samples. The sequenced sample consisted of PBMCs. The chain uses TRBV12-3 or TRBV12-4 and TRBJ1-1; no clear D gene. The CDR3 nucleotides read TGTGCCAGCAGTTTTGAAGAGTTCACTGAAGCTTTCTTT. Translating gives CASSFEEFTEAFF.